This is a list of T cell receptor beta chains from one sample in a study of vaccination and CD4 T cells after COVID-19. TCRdb re-called the PCR reads through MiXCR, storing one row per CDR3 protein. The table records approximately 21,000 distinct CDR3 sequences, around 50% of them present only once. The antigens for these receptors are not known. Material for sequencing was CD4+ T cells from blood, cultured in vitro. These receptors all come from a human donor who had recovered from COVID-19. Each CDR3 is given with its conserved first and last residue. Each record gives: J gene, D gene, V gene, clone size, CDR3 length, CDR3 protein, CDR3 DNA. The D gene is left open where the match is weak. Size values are once, few and many counts, or a class for expanded clones, and some rows have none.

j_call: TRBJ1-1; d_call: .; v_call: TRBV15; clone_size: .; cdr3_length: 13; cdr3_aa: CATSRDEGTEAFF; cdr3_nt: TGTGCCACCAGCAGAGATGAGGGAACTGAAGCTTTCTTT
j_call: TRBJ2-1; d_call: .; v_call: TRBV24-1; clone_size: .; cdr3_length: 17; cdr3_aa: CATSVSVSGDSYNEQFF; cdr3_nt: TGTGCCACCAGTGTAAGCGTTAGCGGAGACTCCTACAATGAGCAGTTCTTC
j_call: TRBJ1-2; d_call: .; v_call: TRBV11-3; clone_size: .; cdr3_length: 13; cdr3_aa: CASSLRVDYGYTF; cdr3_nt: TGTGCCAGCAGCTTAAGGGTTGATTATGGCTACACCTTC
j_call: TRBJ1-2; d_call: .; v_call: TRBV7-2; clone_size: .; cdr3_length: 16; cdr3_aa: CASSSSGRAANYGYTF; cdr3_nt: TGTGCCAGCAGCTCCTCGGGCCGGGCAGCTAACTATGGCTACACCTTC
j_call: TRBJ2-7; d_call: TRBD2; v_call: TRBV20-1; clone_size: .; cdr3_length: 17; cdr3_aa: CSARHAYGRGTTYEQYF; cdr3_nt: TGCAGTGCTAGGCACGCCTATGGGCGGGGGACGACCTACGAGCAGTACTTC
j_call: TRBJ1-2; d_call: TRBD1; v_call: TRBV7-9; clone_size: few; cdr3_length: 16; cdr3_aa: CASSPKTGGADYGYTF; cdr3_nt: TGTGCCAGCAGCCCCAAAACAGGGGGCGCTGACTATGGCTACACCTTC
j_call: TRBJ1-2; d_call: .; v_call: TRBV12-3/TRBV12-4; clone_size: few; cdr3_length: 15; cdr3_aa: CASSLGRRPWPGYTF; cdr3_nt: TGTGCCAGCAGTTTGGGACGCCGACCATGGCCTGGCTACACCTTC
j_call: TRBJ2-1; d_call: .; v_call: TRBV15; clone_size: .; cdr3_length: 16; cdr3_aa: CATSRPKAGSGNEQFF; cdr3_nt: TGTGCCACCAGCAGACCCAAAGCGGGTTCTGGCAATGAGCAGTTCTTC
j_call: TRBJ1-3; d_call: .; v_call: TRBV19; clone_size: few; cdr3_length: 15; cdr3_aa: CASSILGGTGNTIYF; cdr3_nt: TGTGCCAGTAGTATTCTCGGGGGCACTGGAAACACCATATATTTT
j_call: TRBJ2-7; d_call: .; v_call: TRBV2; clone_size: few; cdr3_length: 15; cdr3_aa: CASTLEGRNSYEQYF; cdr3_nt: TGTGCCAGCACTCTTGAGGGCAGGAACTCCTACGAGCAGTACTTC
j_call: TRBJ1-5; d_call: TRBD1; v_call: TRBV9; clone_size: .; cdr3_length: 14; cdr3_aa: CASSVEAGGQPQHF; cdr3_nt: TGTGCCAGCAGCGTAGAGGCAGGGGGTCAGCCCCAGCATTTT
j_call: TRBJ1-2; d_call: .; v_call: TRBV28; clone_size: .; cdr3_length: 12; cdr3_aa: CASKVDLDGYTF; cdr3_nt: TGTGCCAGTAAAGTTGACTTGGATGGCTACACCTTC